This record concerns one T cell receptor beta chain sequence. The antigen is not known. The data derive from a study of T cell clones after liver transplantation. Study-wide results and caveats: Graft donor-reactive T cells may have migrated into the graft rather than being deleted.

Sequencing was performed with immunoSEQ multiplex PCR; in TCRdb, only in-frame clones are kept and a portion is missing. The sample consists of some 10,000 clones, 70% to 75% of them appearing once. CDR1 SGHRS and CDR2 YFSETQ come from the germline V gene. Trimming took 5 bases from V and 7 from J, leaving 10 bases between them. The CDR3 extends over 11 amino acids. The sequence was obtained from a human patient who received a liver transplant. A subset of T cells may come from the graft donor. The source was CD4+ T cells from blood, collected 32 months after liver transplant. The chain recombines TRBV5-1 with TRBJ2-7; D is ambiguous. The CDR3 is CASRKDEEQYF. CDR3 coding DNA: TGCGCCAGCAGGAAGGATGAAGAGCAGTACTTC.